Listed below are T cell receptor beta chains from one sample, sequenced in a study of blood T cell repertoires in COVID-19. TCRdb's copy holds only in-frame clones and misses some; the assay was immunoSEQ multiplex PCR. Found here are about 30,000 clones, about 91% of them singletons; the top ten hold 26%. Material: peripheral blood. These receptors came from a human donor in a cohort sampled during active COVID-19. CDR3s include the opening cysteine and the closing phenylalanine or tryptophan. The D gene is left open where the match is weak. Part of the rows lack a size; the others show once, few, many or a class for expanded clones.

CDR3: CASRTRTGETQYF; DNA: TGTGCCAGCAGGACTAGGACGGGTGAGACCCAGTACTTC; length: 13; J: TRBJ2-5; V: TRBV3-1/TRBV3-2; D: -; size: medium-sized
CDR3: CASSINPNEKLFF; DNA: TGTGCCAGTAGTATCAATCCTAATGAAAAACTGTTTTTT; length: 13; J: TRBJ1-4; V: TRBV19; D: -; size: -
CDR3: CASSFGQGPSPLHF; DNA: TGCGCCAGCAGCTTTGGACAGGGGCCTTCACCCCTCCACTTT; length: 14; J: TRBJ1-6; V: TRBV5-1; D: TRBD1; size: -
CDR3: CASTLGGDNEQFF; DNA: TGTGCCAGCACCCTAGGGGGGGACAATGAGCAGTTCTTC; length: 13; J: TRBJ2-1; V: TRBV5-6; D: -; size: -
CDR3: CASISGLAGSGELFF; DNA: TGTGCCAGTATCTCTGGACTAGCGGGGTCCGGGGAGCTGTTTTTT; length: 15; J: TRBJ2-2; V: TRBV19; D: TRBD2; size: -
CDR3: CASSVTPGSGGARGNEQFF; DNA: TGTGCCAGCAGCGTAACCCCAGGTAGCGGGGGGGCCCGGGGCAATGAGCAGTTCTTC; length: 19; J: TRBJ2-1; V: TRBV9; D: TRBD2; size: -
CDR3: CASSRGQGATYEQYF; DNA: TGCGCCAGCAGCCGAGGACAGGGGGCAACCTACGAGCAGTACTTC; length: 15; J: TRBJ2-7; V: TRBV5-1; D: TRBD1; size: -
CDR3: CASSRGQNQPQHF; DNA: TGCGCCAGCAGCAGGGGACAGAATCAGCCCCAGCATTTT; length: 13; J: TRBJ1-5; V: TRBV5-1; D: TRBD1; size: -
CDR3: CATGGRGNTGELFF; DNA: TGTGCCACCGGGGGCAGGGGGAACACCGGGGAGCTGTTTTTT; length: 14; J: TRBJ2-2; V: TRBV24-1; D: -; size: -
CDR3: CASSEQGQKPQHF; DNA: TGTGCCAGTAGTGAACAGGGTCAGAAGCCCCAGCATTTT; length: 13; J: TRBJ1-5; V: TRBV19; D: -; size: -
CDR3: CAPKKSGGASGELFF; DNA: TGTGCCCCCAAGAAGAGCGGGGGGGCCTCCGGGGAGCTGTTTTTT; length: 15; J: TRBJ2-2; V: TRBV7-2; D: TRBD2; size: -
CDR3: CASSQGHGYTF; DNA: TGTGCCAGCAGCCAAGGGCATGGCTACACCTTC; length: 11; J: TRBJ1-2; V: TRBV3-1/TRBV3-2; D: -; size: few
CDR3: CASSSGQLGAPDTQYF; DNA: TGTGCCAGCAGTTCCGGACAGCTCGGGGCCCCAGATACGCAGTATTTT; length: 16; J: TRBJ2-3; V: TRBV28; D: -; size: once
CDR3: CAWSVLGRPTGELFF; DNA: TGTGCCTGGAGTGTTCTGGGGCGGCCCACCGGGGAGCTGTTTTTT; length: 15; J: TRBJ2-2; V: TRBV30; D: -; size: -
CDR3: CASSQGTGPNTEAFF; DNA: TGCGCCAGCAGCCAGGGTACAGGCCCCAACACTGAAGCTTTCTTT; length: 15; J: TRBJ1-1; V: TRBV5-1; D: -; size: -
CDR3: CASSEPLGGPTQYF; DNA: TGTGCCAGCAGTGAACCACTGGGGGGGCCTACGCAGTATTTT; length: 14; J: TRBJ2-3; V: TRBV2; D: -; size: -
CDR3: CASSQAQGAQRKLFF; DNA: TGCGCCAGCAGCCAAGCGCAGGGGGCGCAGAGAAAACTGTTTTTT; length: 15; J: TRBJ1-4; V: TRBV4-1; D: TRBD1; size: -
CDR3: CASSPDRSKGNEQFF; DNA: TGTGCCAGCAGTCCCGACAGGTCTAAAGGCAATGAGCAGTTCTTC; length: 15; J: TRBJ2-1; V: TRBV6-5; D: -; size: -
CDR3: CASSPAQVKLFF; DNA: TGTGCCAGCTCACCAGCGCAAGTAAAACTGTTTTTT; length: 12; J: TRBJ1-4; V: TRBV18; D: -; size: -
CDR3: CASSPDGGAVTQYF; DNA: TGTGCCAGCTCACCAGACGGGGGGGCCGTGACCCAGTACTTC; length: 14; J: TRBJ2-5; V: TRBV18; D: TRBD2; size: -
CDR3: CASSYSLRQGRIAGANVLTF; DNA: TGTGCCAGCAGTTACTCCCTCCGACAGGGGAGGATTGCTGGGGCCAACGTCCTGACTTTC; length: 20; J: TRBJ2-6; V: TRBV6-2/TRBV6-3; D: TRBD1; size: -
CDR3: CASVPQGYSNQPQHF; DNA: TGTGCTAGTGTTCCGCAGGGGTATAGCAATCAGCCCCAGCATTTT; length: 15; J: TRBJ1-5; V: TRBV12-5; D: -; size: -
CDR3: CASSPGNTEAFF; DNA: TGTGCCAGCAGCCCCGGGAACACTGAAGCTTTCTTT; length: 12; J: TRBJ1-1; V: TRBV13; D: -; size: -
CDR3: CASSLALAGGPHEQFF; DNA: TGTGCCAGCAGCTTAGCGCTTGCGGGGGGGCCCCATGAGCAGTTCTTC; length: 16; J: TRBJ2-1; V: TRBV7-2; D: TRBD2; size: once
CDR3: CATSREGGNNSPLHF; DNA: TGTGCCACCAGCAGAGAGGGGGGAAATAATTCACCCCTCCACTTT; length: 15; J: TRBJ1-6; V: TRBV15; D: -; size: -
CDR3: CASSIVQWTGRTEAFF; DNA: TGTGCCAGTAGTATAGTCCAGTGGACAGGGAGAACTGAAGCTTTCTTT; length: 16; J: TRBJ1-1; V: TRBV19; D: TRBD1; size: -
CDR3: CASSSGRTGLYGYTF; DNA: TGTGCCAGTAGTTCCGGCCGGACAGGGCTCTATGGCTACACCTTC; length: 15; J: TRBJ1-2; V: TRBV19; D: TRBD1; size: few